Listed here are 18 T cell receptor beta chains from one sample, sequenced in a study of cytomegalovirus exposure and HLA in healthy donors. Primers included in the PCR were 60 Vbeta and 13 Jbeta primers. Clones were read by immunoSEQ multiplex PCR, and TCRdb kept only the in-frame ones, dropping some. The table shows under 200,000 clones, with 71% occurring only once. Sequences were obtained from PBMCs. The source of these receptors is a young woman in good health and CMV-seronegative.

The rearrangement joins TRBV5-6 to TRBJ1-2; 10 nucleotides match TRBD1. The length of the CDR3 is 14 residues. Losses at the gene ends were 0 bases for V and 13 bases for J; bases not matched to a gene: 9. The germline V gene encodes CDR1 SGHDT and CDR2 YYEEEE. CDR3 protein: CASSLGGTGVEGTF. CDR3 sequence (DNA): TGTGCCAGCAGCTTGGGAGGGACAGGGGTGGAAGGCACCTTC.

The chain recombines TRBV2 with TRBJ1-4; tentative D call: TRBD1 (6 bases). The CDR3 spans 13 residues. The germline V and J ends were trimmed by 7 bases and 8 bases, with 14 bases remaining between them. Germline V gene sequence: CDR1 SNHLY, CDR2 FYNNEI. CDR3 protein: CASTPGRGEKLFF. The CDR3 coding sequence is TGTGCCAGCACCCCCGGCAGGGGAGAAAAACTGTTTTTT.

The chain joins TRBV4-3 to TRBJ2-5; D possibly corresponds to TRBD2 (6 bases). Germline V gives CDR1 LGHNA, CDR2 YSLEER. The CDR3 has 15 residues. The V end was cut by 0 bases, the J end by 4 bases, with 12 bases between. CDR3 amino acids: CASSQEGEARETQYF. The CDR3 nucleotides are TGCGCCAGCAGCCAAGAAGGGGAGGCGAGAGAGACCCAGTACTTC.

This CDR3 is CASSLEPPTGASEKLFF. The CDR3 DNA sequence: TGCGCCAGCAGCTTGGAACCCCCGACAGGGGCGAGTGAAAAACTGTTTTTT. The chain joins TRBV5-1 to TRBJ1-4, with 8 nucleotides matching TRBD1. V lost 0 bases and J lost 7; bases outside the gene matches: 11. The CDR3 sequence is 17 residues long. Looked up from germline, CDR1 is SGHRS and CDR2 is YFSETQ.

The rearrangement joins TRBV7-9 to TRBJ1-4, with 7 nucleotides matching TRBD1. This CDR3 is built from 14 residues. Germline V CDR1 and CDR2: SEHNR, FQNEAQ (reference sequence). V was pared by 0 bases and J by 15 bases, with 10 bases of the junction left unmatched. CDR3: CASSLAFSGTAMFF. The CDR3 nucleotides read TGTGCCAGCAGCTTAGCTTTTTCCGGGACAGCGATGTTTTTT.

This clone was picked up a small number of times. The rearrangement uses TRBV28 and TRBJ2-2; no clear D gene. Looked up from germline, CDR1 is MDHEN and CDR2 is SYDVKM. Trimming cost V 5 bases and J 7 bases, with 11 bases left between them. This CDR3 spans 13 amino acids. For the CDR3, the DNA is TGTGCCAGCAGTCCAAATAGAATCGGGGAGCTGTTTTTT. This sequence encodes CASSPNRIGELFF.

V gene TRBV7-6 combines with J gene TRBJ2-7; TRBD1 matches at 8 bases. The junction had 5 bases not matched to a gene; V was cut back by 0 bases and J by 7 bases. Germline lookup yields CDR1 SGHVS and CDR2 FNYEAQ. The CDR3 contains 14 residues. The CDR3 protein is CASSLAPGTGEQYF. The CDR3 DNA is TGTGCCAGCAGCTTAGCCCCTGGGACAGGAGAGCAGTACTTC.

V and J are TRBV6-5 and TRBJ2-3, with a possible D match to TRBD1 (6 bases). This CDR3 has 15 amino acids. Germline V gene lookup returns CDR1 MNHEY and CDR2 SVGAGI. V was pared by 5 bases and J by 0 bases, with 12 bases between. The CDR3 coding sequence is TGTGCCAGCAGTCGCTCAGGGGCTAGCACAGATACGCAGTATTTT. Translation gives CASSRSGASTDTQYF.

The chain is built from TRBV2 and TRBJ2-7; D perhaps matches TRBD1 (5 bases). Looked up from germline, CDR1 is SNHLY and CDR2 is FYNNEI. The germline V and J ends were trimmed by 3 bases and 2 bases, with 11 bases remaining between them. The CDR3 runs to 14 residues. CDR3 sequence: CASSDRALPYEQYF. The CDR3 coding sequence is TGTGCCAGCAGTGACAGGGCACTCCCCTACGAGCAGTACTTC.

This chain links TRBV28 with TRBJ2-7; D not certain. CDR3 length equals 15 residues. The V end lost 6 bases, the J end lost 5 bases, and 20 bases lay between the germline ends. CDR1 is MDHEN and CDR2 is SYDVKM in the germline V gene. The CDR3 sequence is CASSPNSHLEDEQYF. Written as DNA, the CDR3 is TGTGCCAGCAGCCCCAACTCCCACCTAGAGGACGAGCAGTACTTC.

V gene TRBV27 combines with J gene TRBJ2-1, with 16 bases aligning to TRBD2. This CDR3 contains 19 residues. The germline V gene encodes CDR1 MNHEY and CDR2 SMNVEV (reference sequence). V lost 2 bases and J lost 6; bases outside the gene matches: 10. CDR3 in DNA: TGTGCCAGCAGTTTAGGGACTAGCGGGGGGGCCATTGTCAGCAATGAGCAGTTCTTC. Its protein is CASSLGTSGGAIVSNEQFF.

This rearrangement joins TRBV27 to TRBJ2-1; D might be TRBD2 (5 bases). Trimming removed 6 bases at V and 5 bases at J, with 11 bases between. Germline-derived CDR1 and CDR2 are MNHEY and SMNVEV (reference sequence). The CDR3 length is 13 residues. The CDR3 nucleotides are TGTGCCAGCAGCATAGCGTTCGACAATGAGCAGTTCTTC. As protein: CASSIAFDNEQFF.

The genes are TRBV25-1 and TRBJ2-3, with TRBD1 matching 11 bases. Germline assignment: CDR1 MGHDK and CDR2 SYGVNS. This CDR3 is built from 16 residues. V was pared by 5 bases and J by 5 bases, with 9 bases of the junction left unmatched. The CDR3 here is CASSMGTGGSGDTQYF. DNA of the CDR3: TGTGCCAGCAGTATGGGGACAGGGGGTAGTGGAGATACGCAGTATTTT. The full variable domain, its missing parts supplied by reference TRBV25-1 and TRBJ2-3, is EADIYQTPRYLVIGTGKKITLECSQTMGHDKMYWYQQDPGMELHLIHYSYGVNSTEKGDLSSESTVSRIRTEHFPLTLESARPSHTSQYLCASSMGTGGSGDTQYFGPGTRLTVL.

The rearrangement links TRBV27 to TRBJ1-4; D gene uncertain. V was pared by 10 bases and J by 3 bases, with 15 bases between. The germline CDR1 and CDR2 sequences are MNHEY and SMNVEV (reference sequence). This CDR3 region has 14 residues. The DNA for the CDR3 is TGTGCCATCTTACCCGACAACCCTAATGAAAAACTGTTTTTT. It is translated as CAILPDNPNEKLFF.

The chain recombines TRBV4-3 with TRBJ1-4; maybe TRBD1 (5 bases). The germline CDR1 and CDR2 sequences are LGHNA and YSLEER. This CDR3 comprises 18 residues. V shed 0 bases and J shed 5 bases, with 19 bases lying between them. The CDR3 DNA reads TGCGCCAGCAGCCAAGATAAATTGGGAAGGGGATTGAATGAAAAACTGTTTTTT. It specifies CASSQDKLGRGLNEKLFF.

About this clone itself: In the same sample, other DNA sequences code for this CDR3. This chain joins TRBV15 and TRBJ2-7; D call uncertain. There are 16 residues in the CDR3. Germline CDR1 LNHNV, CDR2 YYDKDF (reference sequence). V dropped 0 bases and J dropped 4 bases, with 16 bases sitting between them. The CDR3 coding sequence is TGTGCCACCAGCAGAGATAGTGGTGCCGAGAGATACGAGCAGTACTTC. It translates to CATSRDSGAERYEQYF. Together with reference TRBV15 and TRBJ2-7, the CDR3 gives the full variable domain: DAMVIQNPRYQVTQFGKPVTLSCSQTLNHNVMYWYQQKSSQAPKLLFHYYDKDFNNEADTPDNFQSRRPNTSFCFLDIRSPGLGDTAMYLCATSRDSGAERYEQYFGPGTRLTVT.

The J gene is TRBJ1-1, the V gene TRBV10-3; D call uncertain. The CDR3 loop spans 13 amino acids. With 2 bases removed from V and 5 bases from J, the gap between germline ends came to 9 bases. Germline V gene data show CDR1 as ENHRY and CDR2 as SYGVKD. The CDR3 is CAISEEGRTEAFF. CDR3 DNA: TGTGCCATCAGTGAGGAGGGCCGGACTGAAGCTTTCTTT.

This clone was observed a single time. V gene TRBV28 combines with J gene TRBJ1-5; TRBD1 matches at 7 bases. The CDR3 covers 20 residues. The germline gives CDR1 MDHEN, CDR2 SYDVKM. With V trimmed by 3 bases and J by 5 bases, 22 bases remained unmatched. This CDR3 is CASSLGFTPRAPQGYQPQHF. The CDR3 DNA sequence: TGTGCCAGCAGTTTGGGATTTACACCCCGAGCCCCACAGGGGTATCAGCCCCAGCATTTT.